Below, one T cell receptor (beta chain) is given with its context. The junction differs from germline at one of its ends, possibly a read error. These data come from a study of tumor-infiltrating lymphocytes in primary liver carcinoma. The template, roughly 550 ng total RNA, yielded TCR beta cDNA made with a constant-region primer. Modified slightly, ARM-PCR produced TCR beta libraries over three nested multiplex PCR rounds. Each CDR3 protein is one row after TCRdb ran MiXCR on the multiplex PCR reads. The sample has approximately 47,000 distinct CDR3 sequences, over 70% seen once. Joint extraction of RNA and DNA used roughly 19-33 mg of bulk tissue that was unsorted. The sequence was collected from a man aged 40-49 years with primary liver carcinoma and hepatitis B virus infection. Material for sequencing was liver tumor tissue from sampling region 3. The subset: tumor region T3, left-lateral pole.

Here the CDR3 DNA reads TGCATCGTTTCAGGAGGGCCGGTGGGAGATACGCATTATTTT. Translation gives CIVSGGPVGDTHYF. The genes are TRBV29-1 and TRBJ2-3, with TRBD2 as a possible D gene (6 bases). Per germline, CDR1 SQVTM and CDR2 ANQGSEA. The CDR3 has 14 amino acids.